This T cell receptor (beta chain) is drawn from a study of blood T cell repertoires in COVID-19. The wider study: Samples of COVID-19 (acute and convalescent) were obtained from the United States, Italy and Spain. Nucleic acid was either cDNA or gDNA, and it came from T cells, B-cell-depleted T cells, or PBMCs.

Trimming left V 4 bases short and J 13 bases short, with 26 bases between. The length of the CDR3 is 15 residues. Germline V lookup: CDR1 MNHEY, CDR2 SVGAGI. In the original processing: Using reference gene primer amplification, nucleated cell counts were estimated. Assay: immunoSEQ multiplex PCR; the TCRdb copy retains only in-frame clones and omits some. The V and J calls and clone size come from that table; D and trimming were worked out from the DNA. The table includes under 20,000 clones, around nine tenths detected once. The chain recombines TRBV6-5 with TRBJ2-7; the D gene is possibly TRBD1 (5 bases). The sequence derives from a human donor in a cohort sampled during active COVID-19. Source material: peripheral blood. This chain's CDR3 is CASSSSDSPPQLRYF. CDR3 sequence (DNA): TGTGCCAGCAGTTCGTCCGACAGCCCCCCTCAACTAAGATACTTC.